The 22 T cell receptor beta chains reported below all come from one sample, sequenced in a study of T cell responses to AZD1222 COVID-19 vaccine. Clones were sequenced by immunoSEQ multiplex PCR, and TCRdb holds only the in-frame ones, with some missing. This sample carries around 80,000 clones, roughly 90% of them seen once, and the ten largest clones take 4% to 5.5%. The source material was peripheral blood, sampled 28 days after the second AZD1222 dose. All receptors derive from an adult who received the AZD1222 COVID-19 vaccine.

This sequence joins TRBV28 and TRBJ1-4; no reliable D call. Germline V lookup: CDR1 MDHEN, CDR2 SYDVKM. The CDR3 has 14 amino acids. Trimming took off 3 bases at V and 5 bases at J, with 10 bases between the two ends. CDR3 nucleotide sequence: TGTGCCAGCAGTTTTATGGGTGGAAATGAAAAACTGTTTTTT. Its translation is CASSFMGGNEKLFF. Full variable domain (outside the CDR3, taken from reference TRBV28 and TRBJ1-4): DVKVTQSSRYLVKRTGEKVFLECVQDMDHENMFWYRQDPGLGLRLIYFSYDVKMKEKGDIPEGYSVSREKKERFSLILESASTNQTSMYLCASSFMGGNEKLFFGSGTQLSVL.

This clone was observed a few times. This chain connects TRBV7-8 to TRBJ1-5; D gene unclear. The germline V and J ends were trimmed by 5 bases and 7 bases, with 18 bases remaining between them. The CDR3 has 15 residues. Germline V gives CDR1 SGHVS, CDR2 FQNEAQ. Here the CDR3 reads CASSPLVGIGQPQHF. Here the CDR3 DNA reads TGTGCCAGCAGCCCTTTAGTCGGAATCGGCCAGCCCCAGCATTTT. Full variable domain (remainder filled in from reference TRBV7-8 and TRBJ1-5): GAGVSQSPRYKVAKRGQDVALRCDPISGHVSLFWYQQALGQGPEFLTYFQNEAQLDKSGLPSDRFFAERPEGSVSTLKIQRTQQEDSAVYLCASSPLVGIGQPQHFGDGTRLSIL.

This clone was seen only a few times. This chain uses TRBV5-1 with TRBJ2-7; 7 positions agree with TRBD1. Germline V CDR1 and CDR2: SGHRS, YFSETQ. CDR3 length: 16 residues. Trimming at V came to 4 bases and at J to 0 bases, leaving 10 bases not matched to a gene. The CDR3 protein is CASSAGPTGDSYEQYF. DNA for the CDR3: TGCGCCAGCAGCGCAGGACCCACAGGGGACTCCTACGAGCAGTACTTC.

The chain links TRBV3-1 (or the pseudogene TRBV3-2) to TRBJ2-5; TRBD2 might be the D (5 bases). Trimming pared 4 bases from V and 2 bases from J, leaving 14 bases between. The CDR3 is made up of 15 amino acids. Germline CDR1 LGHDT, CDR2 YNNKEL (reference sequence). The CDR3 spells CASSPNAGIQETQYF. The CDR3 nucleotides are TGTGCCAGCAGCCCAAACGCCGGGATACAAGAGACCCAGTACTTC.

This clone was detected only a few times. This sequence joins TRBV7-8 and TRBJ2-1; 12 bases line up with TRBD2. J was trimmed by 7 bases and V by 3 bases; bases with no gene match: 7. The CDR3 has 16 residues. Germline CDR1 reads SGHVS; CDR2 reads FQNEAQ. CDR3: CASSLLAGGAGNEQFF. CDR3 coding DNA: TGTGCCAGCAGCTTGCTAGCGGGAGGGGCCGGAAATGAGCAGTTCTTC.

The chain couples TRBV5-1 to TRBJ1-3; weak D call: TRBD1 (5 bases). The V end lost 0 bases, the J end lost 0 bases, and 13 bases lay between the germline ends. The CDR3 totals 17 residues. Germline CDR1 and CDR2: SGHRS and YFSETQ. This chain's CDR3 is CASSLDGAGLSGNTIYF. CDR3 coding DNA: TGCGCCAGCAGCTTGGATGGAGCAGGGCTCTCTGGAAACACCATATATTTT.

CDR3 DNA sequence: TGTGCCAGCAGCCGACCCGGACAGGGGTCGTATGGCTACACCTTC. It translates to CASSRPGQGSYGYTF. The V and J genes are TRBV6-5 and TRBJ1-2, with TRBD1 matching 9 bases. J was trimmed by 5 bases and V by 6 bases; bases with no gene match: 10. The CDR3 is made up of 15 amino acids. Looked up from germline, CDR1 is MNHEY and CDR2 is SVGAGI.

The chain combines TRBV25-1 with TRBJ2-2; D possibly corresponds to TRBD1 (5 bases). This CDR3 has 14 amino acids. V dropped 5 bases and J dropped 3 bases, with 10 bases sitting between them. In germline, CDR1 is MGHDK, CDR2 SYGVNS. DNA for the CDR3: TGTGCCAGCAGTCCAGGGTTGGACACCGGGGAGCTGTTTTTT. Protein: CASSPGLDTGELFF.

The V gene is TRBV18, the J gene TRBJ1-1, with D unclear. The CDR3 has 12 amino acids. Germline loops: CDR1 KGHSH, CDR2 LQKENI. V gave up 2 bases and J gave up 5 bases, with 6 bases separating them. This chain's CDR3 is CASSPERTEAFF. The CDR3 coding sequence is TGTGCCAGCTCACCAGAAAGAACTGAAGCTTTCTTT. Variable domain in full (rest from reference TRBV18 and TRBJ1-1): NAGVMQNPRHLVRRRGQEARLRCSPMKGHSHVYWYRQLPEEGLKFMVYLQKENIIDESGMPKERFSAEFPKEGPSILRIQQVVRGDSAAYFCASSPERTEAFFGQGTRLTVV.

As concerns this clone: An end of the junction differs from the germline gene, which may be a read error. The V gene is TRBV30, the J gene TRBJ2-7, with a weak D call TRBD2 (6 bases). This CDR3 is built from 12 residues. CDR1 GTSNPN and CDR2 SVGIG come from the germline V gene (reference sequence). In DNA, the CDR3 is TGTGCCTGGAGTGTTCTCGCGGAGGGACCTGTGTTC. This translates into CAWSVLAEGPVF.

The chain joins TRBV28 to TRBJ1-6; 10 nucleotides agree with TRBD1. The CDR3 has 14 residues. The germline gives CDR1 MDHEN, CDR2 SYDVKM. Unmatched junction bases numbered 5, after V lost 7 bases and J lost 8 bases. The CDR3 here is CASTSGTGDSPLHF. The DNA for the CDR3 is TGTGCCAGCACCAGTGGGACAGGGGATTCACCCCTCCACTTT.

V is TRBV3-1 (or the pseudogene TRBV3-2) and J is TRBJ2-5, with 8 nucleotides matching TRBD2. Germline loops: CDR1 LGHDT, CDR2 YNNKEL (reference sequence). J lost 3 bases, V lost 8 bases, and 8 bases had no gene match. This CDR3 has 14 residues. CDR3 sequence (DNA): TGTGCCAGCGCCAAGCGGGAGATAAAAGAGACCCAGTACTTC. Its protein product is CASAKREIKETQYF.

This clone has more than one count but fewer than ten. The chain employs TRBV11-3 and TRBJ1-1; 7 bases agree with TRBD1. Germline trimming cut 5 bases from V and 0 bases from J; bases unmatched to any gene: 9. CDR3 size: 16 residues. Germline loops: CDR1 SGHNT, CDR2 YENEEA. CDR3 sequence: CASSRSTGRMNTEAFF. Written as DNA, the CDR3 is TGTGCCAGCAGCCGGTCGACAGGGCGAATGAACACTGAAGCTTTCTTT.

This clone was seen only once. A junction boundary mismatches the germline segment, possibly from a read error. The chain links TRBV6-5 to TRBJ1-3; no firm D call. This CDR3 region has 14 residues. CDR1 MNHEY and CDR2 SVGAGI come from the germline V gene. CDR3 DNA sequence: TGTGCCAGCAGTTACTCGGACTCTCGAAACACCATATATTTT. It encodes CASSYSDSRNTIYF.

As for this clone: Germline is not matched at one junction end, which may reflect a read error. This chain connects TRBV10-3 to TRBJ1-1; tentative D call: TRBD1 (6 bases). The CDR3 length is 12 residues. CDR1 ENHRY and CDR2 SYGVKD come from the germline V gene. CDR3 region: CAIKDQGWWASF. CDR3 coding DNA: TGTGCCATCAAGGATCAGGGGTGGTGGGCTTCCTTT.

CDR3 coding DNA: TGTGCCAGTAGTATCGGACAGAACACCGGGGAGCTGTTTTTT. It is translated as CASSIGQNTGELFF. The chain couples TRBV19 to TRBJ2-2, with a tentative D call TRBD1 (5 bases). The CDR3 extends over 14 amino acids. CDR1 is LNHDA, CDR2 SQIVND, per germline (reference sequence). V dropped 3 bases and J dropped 1 base, with 6 bases sitting between them.

CDR3 in DNA: TGTGCCAGCAGCTTAGACAGGGGAGAGACCCAGTACTTC. This codes for CASSLDRGETQYF. The rearrangement links TRBV11-2 to TRBJ2-5; weak D call: TRBD1 (6 bases). The ends were cut back, 0 bases at V and 4 bases at J, with 6 bases in the middle. CDR1 and CDR2 from the germline V gene are SGHAT and FQNNGV. The CDR3 covers 13 residues. Looking up the rest from reference TRBV11-2 and TRBJ2-5 gives the full variable domain: EAGVAQSPRYKIIEKRQSVAFWCNPISGHATLYWYQQILGQGPKLLIQFQNNGVVDDSQLPKDRFSAERLKGVDSTLKIQPAKLEDSAVYLCASSLDRGETQYFGPGTRLLVL.

In its sample, this clone was seen a few times. V and J are TRBV11-3 and TRBJ1-1; D is undetermined. The V gene lost 1 base and the J gene lost 2 bases, with 8 bases spanning the gap. Per the germline V gene, CDR1 is SGHNT and CDR2 is YENEEA. This CDR3 has 14 amino acids. CDR3 bases: TGTGCCAGCAGCTTAGGGGCCGGCAACACTGAAGCTTTCTTT. Translating it yields CASSLGAGNTEAFF.

Only one count was recorded for this clone. The rearrangement joins TRBV18 to TRBJ2-6; D is possibly TRBD1 (6 bases). This CDR3 contains 18 residues. The germline V and J ends were trimmed by 3 bases and 0 bases, with 15 bases remaining between them. In germline, CDR1 is KGHSH, CDR2 LQKENI. CDR3 region: CASSPLTGQFSGANVLTF. CDR3 DNA sequence: TGTGCCAGCTCACCCCTAACCGGACAGTTCTCTGGGGCCAACGTCCTGACTTTC.

The CDR3 sequence: CASSTSSARQETQYF. The CDR3 DNA follows: TGTGCCAGTAGTACATCGTCTGCACGACAAGAGACCCAGTACTTC. J is TRBJ2-5 and V is TRBV19; no firm D call. The CDR3 has 15 amino acids. Between the trimmed V and J ends, which lost 4 bases and 2 bases, there was a span of 14 bases. CDR1 LNHDA and CDR2 SQIVND come from the germline V gene (reference sequence).

The chain uses TRBV28 and TRBJ1-5, with a possible D match to TRBD1 (6 bases). This CDR3 comprises 14 residues. CDR1 and CDR2 (germline): MDHEN, SYDVKM. Trimming took off 2 bases at V and 4 bases at J, with 9 bases between the two ends. Here the CDR3 DNA reads TGTGCCAGCAGTTTAGTAGGGGGGAATCAGCCCCAGCATTTT. Translating it yields CASSLVGGNQPQHF.

In its sample, this clone was seen a few times. The V gene is TRBV5-1, the J gene TRBJ2-6; maybe TRBD2 (6 bases). Trimming shortened V by 1 base and J by 4 bases, and 9 bases separated the two germline ends. The CDR3 contains 15 residues. CDR1 is SGHRS and CDR2 is YFSETQ in the germline V gene. CDR3 amino acids: CASSLSGQGANVLTF. CDR3 DNA: TGCGCCAGCAGCTTGAGCGGGCAAGGGGCCAACGTCCTGACTTTC.